Each of the 17 T cell receptor beta chains below was sequenced from the same sample in a study of PD-1 blockade in classical Hodgkin lymphoma. Time point meaning: cycle 4 day 1 (C4D1), after 6 weeks of nivolumab. Each patient's relapse followed autologous stem cell transplantation, and brentuximab vedotin exposure varied. Purification of CD4+ T cells from thawed PBMCs was performed via magnetic negative selection. Sequencing used immunoSEQ multiplex PCR; TCRdb keeps in-frame clones, though not all of them. The sample consists of about 28,000 clones, around 85% of them appearing once. Sequencing used CD4+ T cells from blood, obtained before the fourth cycle of nivolumab. These receptors were obtained from a human donor with classical Hodgkin lymphoma.

The rearrangement joins TRBV6-1 to TRBJ1-5; TRBD1 aligns across 10 bases. This CDR3 has 15 residues. V shed 4 bases, J shed 7 bases, and the junction held 7 bases outside the gene matches. Germline V CDR1 and CDR2: MNHNS, SASEGT. The CDR3 sequence: CASSGDRGRRQPQHF. The CDR3 nucleotides read TGTGCCAGCAGTGGGGACAGGGGCAGACGACAGCCCCAGCATTTT.

Concerning this clone itself: At the DNA level, this CDR3 is encoded by other sequences in the same sample as well. This chain links TRBV18 with TRBJ1-2, with 7 bases identical to TRBD1. The CDR3 spans 14 residues. Germline-derived CDR1 and CDR2 are KGHSH and LQKENI. V lost 4 bases to trimming and J lost 0 bases; unmatched junction nucleotides: 2. The CDR3: CASSRDRANYGYTF. The CDR3 nucleotides are TGTGCCAGCTCACGAGACAGGGCTAACTATGGCTACACCTTC.

This clone has a single count. The genes are TRBV7-3 and TRBJ2-1; TRBD2 aligns across 12 bases. Trimming removed 5 bases from V and 2 bases from J; junction bases left unmatched: 4. The length of the CDR3 is 16 residues. Germline-derived CDR1 and CDR2 are SGHTA and FQGTGA. The CDR3 nucleotides read TGTGCCAGCAGCCGAACTAGCGGGAGGACCTACAATGAGCAGTTCTTC. Its translation is CASSRTSGRTYNEQFF.

The rearrangement uses TRBV30 and TRBJ1-1; 7 positions match TRBD1. The CDR3 is 13 residues long. From germline, CDR1 is GTSNPN and CDR2 SVGIG (reference sequence). V lost 5 bases to trimming and J lost 0 bases; unmatched junction nucleotides: 3. CDR3 in amino acids: CAWGGQLNTEAFF. DNA for the CDR3: TGTGCCTGGGGGGGACAGTTGAACACTGAAGCTTTCTTT. Full variable domain (rest looked up from reference TRBV30 and TRBJ1-1): SQTIHQWPATLVQPVGSPLSLECTVEGTSNPNLYWYRQAAGRGLQLLFYSVGIGQISSEVPQNLSASRPQDRQFILSSKKLLLSDSGFYLCAWGGQLNTEAFFGQGTRLTVV.

The rearrangement uses TRBV18 and TRBJ1-1; no clear D gene. CDR3 length: 14 amino acids. From germline, CDR1 is KGHSH and CDR2 LQKENI. V was cut by 2 bases and J by 5 bases, with 12 bases left in between. The CDR3 sequence is CASSPVRTGTEAFF. In nucleotides, the CDR3 is TGTGCCAGCTCACCAGTTAGAACGGGGACTGAAGCTTTCTTT. Full variable domain (rest looked up from reference TRBV18 and TRBJ1-1): NAGVMQNPRHLVRRRGQEARLRCSPMKGHSHVYWYRQLPEEGLKFMVYLQKENIIDESGMPKERFSAEFPKEGPSILRIQQVVRGDSAAYFCASSPVRTGTEAFFGQGTRLTVV.

The CDR3: CASSSLLREEQYF. Written as DNA, the CDR3 is TGTGCCAGCAGTTCCCTTTTAAGGGAAGAGCAGTACTTC. The chain couples TRBV27 to TRBJ2-7; D unresolved. This CDR3 is 13 amino acids long. V lost 4 bases to trimming and J lost 7 bases, with 14 bases between them. The germline V gene has CDR1 MNHEY and CDR2 SMNVEV (reference sequence).

The chain joins TRBV6-1 to TRBJ1-6; no clear D. CDR3 length: 12 amino acids. Trimming pared 6 bases from V and 14 bases from J, leaving 14 bases between. Germline lookup yields CDR1 MNHNS and CDR2 SASEGT. For the CDR3, the DNA is TGTGCCAGCAGCCAGGAAAGGATGACCCTCCACTTT. This codes for CASSQERMTLHF.

The V and J genes are TRBV19 and TRBJ2-3, with unresolved D. The CDR3 spans 13 residues. V was cut by 4 bases and J by 7 bases, with 12 bases left in between. Germline V gene lookup returns CDR1 LNHDA and CDR2 SQIVND (reference sequence). CDR3 sequence (DNA): TGTGCCAGTAGTACCCTTGCCGGTAATACGCAGTATTTT. It is translated as CASSTLAGNTQYF.

V is TRBV18 and J is TRBJ2-7, with a weak D call TRBD1 (6 bases). The CDR3 is 13 residues long. Germline CDR1 KGHSH, CDR2 LQKENI. The V gene lost 6 bases and the J gene lost 7 bases, with 16 bases spanning the gap. The CDR3 region has the DNA TGTGCCAGCTCCTCCGGCTACACAGGGGAGCAGTACTTC. Protein sequence: CASSSGYTGEQYF.

This clone was counted between two and nine times. The chain links TRBV30 to TRBJ2-7; D ambiguous. V lost 2 bases, J lost 7 bases, and 12 bases lay in between. CDR1 and CDR2 from the germline V gene are GTSNPN and SVGIG (reference sequence). The CDR3 runs 12 residues. CDR3 DNA: TGTGCCTGGAGTAGAAATGGGCTTGAGCAGTACTTC. As protein: CAWSRNGLEQYF.

This chain uses TRBV10-3 with TRBJ1-2; 7 nucleotides match TRBD1. The V gene end was trimmed by 6 bases and the J gene end by 2 bases; junction bases not matched to a gene: 6. Looked up from germline, CDR1 is ENHRY and CDR2 is SYGVKD. The CDR3 has 14 residues. The CDR3 DNA is TGTGCCATCAGCCATCAACAGGGGAACTATGGCTACACCTTC. Translation: CAISHQQGNYGYTF.

The chain recombines TRBV7-9 with TRBJ1-4; D not certain. The length of the CDR3 is 11 residues. V was trimmed by 5 bases and J by 8 bases, leaving 6 bases between them. Per the germline V gene, CDR1 is SEHNR and CDR2 is FQNEAQ (reference sequence). CDR3 region: CASSRQEKLFF. In DNA form, the CDR3 reads TGTGCCAGCAGCCGGCAAGAAAAACTGTTTTTT.

The chain couples TRBV6-1 to TRBJ2-7; 8 bases fit TRBD1. Germline V lookup: CDR1 MNHNS, CDR2 SASEGT. The CDR3 loop spans 13 amino acids. V dropped 1 base and J dropped 10; count of bases not matched to a gene: 6. The CDR3 sequence: CASSEVRDRGQYF. The DNA of the CDR3 is TGTGCCAGCAGTGAAGTGAGAGACAGGGGTCAGTACTTC.

The chain employs TRBV4-3 and TRBJ2-1, with 10 bases that match TRBD1. With 3 bases clipped from V and 0 bases from J, the junction kept 8 bases outside the gene matches. The germline CDR1 and CDR2 sequences are LGHNA and YSLEER. The CDR3 is made up of 18 amino acids. CDR3 sequence: CASSHQWGQGSSYNEQFF. The CDR3 DNA sequence: TGCGCCAGCAGCCATCAGTGGGGACAGGGGAGCTCCTACAATGAGCAGTTCTTC.

The chain recombines TRBV7-6 with TRBJ2-6, with unresolved D. The germline gives CDR1 SGHVS, CDR2 FNYEAQ. The CDR3 is 17 residues long. Trimming left V 0 bases short and J 0 bases short, with 9 bases between. As DNA, the CDR3 is TGTGCCAGCAGCTTAGCGCGTGGCAACTCTGGGGCCAACGTCCTGACTTTC. Amino acid sequence: CASSLARGNSGANVLTF.

CDR3 nucleotide sequence: TGTGCCAGCGGCCAACACCAGAGCAATCAGCCCCAGCATTTT. Translated, it gives CASGQHQSNQPQHF. The rearrangement uses TRBV7-9 and TRBJ1-5, with no clear D. Between the trimmed V and J ends, which lost 8 bases and 1 base, there was a span of 12 bases. The germline V gene has CDR1 SEHNR and CDR2 FQNEAQ (reference sequence). The CDR3 is 14 residues long.

CDR3 sequence: CASEGLAANTGELFF. CDR3 DNA sequence: TGTGCCAGTGAGGGACTAGCGGCGAACACCGGGGAGCTGTTTTTT. The chain is built from TRBV19 and TRBJ2-2, with 11 bases fitting TRBD2. Germline V gene lookup returns CDR1 LNHDA and CDR2 SQIVND (reference sequence). V lost 8 bases to trimming and J lost 0 bases; unmatched junction nucleotides: 2. The CDR3 has 15 amino acids.